This T cell receptor beta chain came from a study of blood T cell repertoires in COVID-19. Looking at the study overall: Sites across the United States, Italy and Spain contributed samples from acute and convalescent COVID-19. The analysed material was cDNA or gDNA that came from T cells, B-cell-depleted T cells, or PBMCs.

This clone has a single count. As originally analysed: Quantification of nucleated cells was approximated via reference gene primer amplification. Repertoires were generated with immunoSEQ multiplex PCR, while TCRdb's copy carries only in-frame clones and drops some. V and J calls and clone size are those listed in that table; D and trimming were worked out from the DNA. The sample has 250,000 to 350,000 clones, around nine tenths seen once; the top ten hold just under 0.95%. Losses at the gene ends were 5 bases for V and 3 bases for J; bases not matched to a gene: 4. The CDR3 is made up of 13 amino acids. From germline, CDR1 is MNHEY and CDR2 SVGAGI.

This sequence originates from a middle-aged woman who had recovered from COVID-19. The V and J genes are TRBV6-5 and TRBJ2-7, with 7 bases that match TRBD1. The sample was peripheral blood. The CDR3 spells CASSRQGNYEQYF. In DNA, the CDR3 is TGTGCCAGCAGTCGACAGGGAAACTACGAGCAGTACTTC.